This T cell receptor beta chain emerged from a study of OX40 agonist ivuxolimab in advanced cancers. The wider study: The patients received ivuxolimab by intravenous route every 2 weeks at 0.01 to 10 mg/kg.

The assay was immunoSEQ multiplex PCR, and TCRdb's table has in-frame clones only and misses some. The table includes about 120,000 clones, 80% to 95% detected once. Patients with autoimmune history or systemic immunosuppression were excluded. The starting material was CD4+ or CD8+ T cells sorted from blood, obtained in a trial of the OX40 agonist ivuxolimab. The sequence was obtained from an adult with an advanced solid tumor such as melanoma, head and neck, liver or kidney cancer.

CDR3 sequence reads: CASSLESANSPLHF. In DNA form, the CDR3 reads TGTGCCAGCAGCTTAGAGTCAGCGAATTCACCCCTCCACTTT. The chain recombines TRBV7-9 with TRBJ1-6; D remains unclear. Trimming cost V 1 base and J 7 bases, with 8 bases left between them. This CDR3 is built from 14 residues. Germline V gene data show CDR1 as SEHNR and CDR2 as FQNEAQ (reference sequence). Together with reference TRBV7-9 and TRBJ1-6, the CDR3 gives the full variable domain: DTGVSQNPRHKITKRGQNVTFRCDPISEHNRLYWYRQTLGQGPEFLTYFQNEAQLEKSRLLSDRFSAERPKGSFSTLEIQRTEQGDSAMYLCASSLESANSPLHFGNGTRLTVT.